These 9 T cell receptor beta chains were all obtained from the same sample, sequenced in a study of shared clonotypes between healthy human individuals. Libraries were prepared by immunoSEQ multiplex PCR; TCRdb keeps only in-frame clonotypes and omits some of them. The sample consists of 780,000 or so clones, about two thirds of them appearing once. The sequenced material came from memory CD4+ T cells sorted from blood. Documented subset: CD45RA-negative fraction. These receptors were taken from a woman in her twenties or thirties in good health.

Written as DNA, the CDR3 is TGTGCCAGCAGTACGGACAGGGGCTATCAGCCCCAGCATTTT. Its protein product is CASSTDRGYQPQHF. The chain couples TRBV6-1 to TRBJ1-5; 9 bases agree with TRBD1. CDR1 is MNHNS and CDR2 is SASEGT in the germline V gene. Trimming at V came to 5 bases and at J to 5 bases, leaving 4 bases not matched to a gene. This CDR3 contains 14 residues.

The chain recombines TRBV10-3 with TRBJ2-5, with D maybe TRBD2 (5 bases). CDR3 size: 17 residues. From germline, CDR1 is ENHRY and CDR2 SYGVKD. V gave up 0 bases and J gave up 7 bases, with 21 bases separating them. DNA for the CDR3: TGTGCCATCAGTGAGTCGGATGGGAAGGCGGGCGGAGGGACCCAGTACTTC. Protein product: CAISESDGKAGGGTQYF.

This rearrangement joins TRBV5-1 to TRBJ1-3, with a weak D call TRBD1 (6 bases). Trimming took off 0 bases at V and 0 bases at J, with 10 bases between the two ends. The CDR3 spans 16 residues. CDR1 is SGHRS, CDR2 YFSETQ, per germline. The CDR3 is CASSLGQESSGNTIYF. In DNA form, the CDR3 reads TGCGCCAGCAGCTTGGGACAGGAGAGCTCTGGAAACACCATATATTTT.

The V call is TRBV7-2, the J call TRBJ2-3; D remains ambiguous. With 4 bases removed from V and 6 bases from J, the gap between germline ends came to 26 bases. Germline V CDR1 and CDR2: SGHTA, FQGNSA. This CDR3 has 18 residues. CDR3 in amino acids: CASSSIQSLTSFKDTQYF. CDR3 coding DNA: TGTGCCAGCAGCTCGATACAATCCCTAACTTCCTTCAAGGATACGCAGTATTTT. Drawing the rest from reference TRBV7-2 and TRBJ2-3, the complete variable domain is GAGVSQSPSNKVTEKGKDVELRCDPISGHTALYWYRQSLGQGLEFLIYFQGNSAPDKSGLPSDRFSAERTGGSVSTLTIQRTQQEDSAVYLCASSSIQSLTSFKDTQYFGPGTRLTVL.

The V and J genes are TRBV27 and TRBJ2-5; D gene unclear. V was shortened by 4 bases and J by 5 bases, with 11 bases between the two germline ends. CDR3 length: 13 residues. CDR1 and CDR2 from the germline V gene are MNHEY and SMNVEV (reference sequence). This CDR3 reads CASSSPSFETQYF. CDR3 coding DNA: TGTGCCAGCAGTTCCCCCTCTTTCGAGACCCAGTACTTC.

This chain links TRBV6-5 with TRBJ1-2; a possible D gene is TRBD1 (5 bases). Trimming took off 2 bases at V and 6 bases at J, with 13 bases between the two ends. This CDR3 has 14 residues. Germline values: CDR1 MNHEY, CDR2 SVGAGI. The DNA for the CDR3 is TGTGCCAGCAGTTACGACCCGGGGACCCATGGCTACACCTTC. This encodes CASSYDPGTHGYTF.

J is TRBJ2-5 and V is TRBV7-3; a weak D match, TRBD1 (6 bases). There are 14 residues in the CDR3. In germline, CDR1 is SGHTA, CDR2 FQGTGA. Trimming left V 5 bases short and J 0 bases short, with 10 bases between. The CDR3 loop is CASSDRPYQETQYF. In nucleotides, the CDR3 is TGTGCCAGCAGCGACAGGCCGTACCAAGAGACCCAGTACTTC.

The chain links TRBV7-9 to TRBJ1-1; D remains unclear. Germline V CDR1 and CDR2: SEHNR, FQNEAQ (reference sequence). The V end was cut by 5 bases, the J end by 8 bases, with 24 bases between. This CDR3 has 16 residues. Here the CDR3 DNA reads TGTGCCAGCAGCATCGACACGCTTACCGTCCGGGCCGAAGCTTTCTTT. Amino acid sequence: CASSIDTLTVRAEAFF. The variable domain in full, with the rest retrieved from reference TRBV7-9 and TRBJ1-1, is DTGVSQNPRHKITKRGQNVTFRCDPISEHNRLYWYRQTLGQGPEFLTYFQNEAQLEKSRLLSDRFSAERPKGSFSTLEIQRTEQGDSAMYLCASSIDTLTVRAEAFFGQGTRLTVV.

CDR3 region: CASSIQRDSYGYTF. The CDR3 nucleotides read TGTGCCAGCAGCATACAACGGGACAGTTATGGCTACACCTTC. The V call is TRBV11-3, the J call TRBJ1-2, with 7 bases matching TRBD1. Losses at the gene ends were 5 bases for V and 5 bases for J; bases not matched to a gene: 8. Per germline, CDR1 SGHNT and CDR2 YENEEA. The CDR3 totals 14 residues.